Below are 25 T cell receptor beta chains sequenced from a single sample in a study of T cell responses to AZD1222 COVID-19 vaccine. TCRdb keeps only in-frame clones here, not all; method: immunoSEQ multiplex PCR. The sample shows more than 95,000 clones, 75% to 95% of them seen only once. This specimen was peripheral blood, taken on day 0 of AZD1222 vaccination. Receptor source: an adult in good health.

This chain uses TRBV18 with TRBJ1-5; D is unclear. Germline V gene lookup returns CDR1 KGHSH and CDR2 LQKENI. V lost 2 bases and J 2 bases, leaving 10 bases between the germline ends. CDR3 length equals 15 residues. In DNA form, the CDR3 reads TGTGCCAGCTCACCAGCCCCGTCTGGCAATCAGCCCCAGCATTTT. Protein: CASSPAPSGNQPQHF.

Written as DNA, the CDR3 is TGTGCCACCAAGAAGGGGACCTACGAGCAGTACTTC. It encodes CATKKGTYEQYF. The chain links TRBV24-1 to TRBJ2-7; D is perhaps TRBD1 (5 bases). The CDR3 loop spans 12 amino acids. CDR1 KGHDR and CDR2 SFDVKD come from the germline V gene. Trimming shortened V by 8 bases and J by 2 bases, and 9 bases separated the two germline ends.

The chain is built from TRBV6-5 and TRBJ2-5; 9 nucleotides line up with TRBD2. V lost 2 bases, J lost 1 base, and 5 bases stayed unmatched. Looked up from germline, CDR1 is MNHEY and CDR2 is SVGAGI. The CDR3 contains 16 residues. The CDR3 DNA sequence: TGTGCCAGCAGTTACGGAATGACTAGCGGCCAAGAGACCCAGTACTTC. The encoded protein is CASSYGMTSGQETQYF.

This chain links TRBV18 with TRBJ2-5; D is unresolved. CDR3 length equals 13 residues. CDR1 is KGHSH and CDR2 is LQKENI in the germline V gene. The ends were cut back, 1 base at V and 5 bases at J, with 8 bases in the middle. The CDR3 spells CASSPLPAETQYF. In DNA form, the CDR3 reads TGTGCCAGCTCACCACTACCGGCGGAGACCCAGTACTTC.

The J gene is TRBJ2-7, the V gene TRBV5-6; D may be TRBD1 (6 bases). CDR1 is SGHDT, CDR2 YYEEEE, per germline. CDR3 length equals 14 residues. V dropped 2 bases and J dropped 5 bases, with 14 bases sitting between them. The CDR3 DNA is TGTGCCAGCAGCTTCATACAGGGTAGCGACGAGCAGTACTTC. It translates to CASSFIQGSDEQYF.

The gene calls are TRBV7-9 and TRBJ1-2, with a tentative D call TRBD1 (5 bases). The CDR3 is made up of 15 amino acids. The germline gives CDR1 SEHNR, CDR2 FQNEAQ (reference sequence). Trimming cost V 2 bases and J 2 bases, with 12 bases left between them. CDR3 in DNA: TGTGCCAGCAGCTTAAATCTGGGGACCAACTATGGCTACACCTTC. Protein product: CASSLNLGTNYGYTF.

The chain recombines TRBV3-1 (or the pseudogene TRBV3-2) with TRBJ2-7; perhaps TRBD2 as D (5 bases). Germline V gene lookup returns CDR1 LGHDT and CDR2 YNNKEL (reference sequence). CDR3 length: 14 residues. With 4 bases removed from V and 4 bases from J, the gap between germline ends came to 14 bases. CDR3 region: CASSLGLHGYEQYF. The CDR3 DNA follows: TGTGCCAGCAGCCTAGGACTCCATGGGTACGAGCAGTACTTC.

This chain uses TRBV6-5 with TRBJ2-7; 13 nucleotides match TRBD2. There are 14 residues in the CDR3. CDR1 is MNHEY and CDR2 is SVGAGI in the germline V gene. Losses at the gene ends were 6 bases for V and 4 bases for J; bases not matched to a gene: 3. CDR3 DNA: TGTGCCAGCAGGCCGGGACTAGCGGGATACGAGCAGTACTTC. Translation gives CASRPGLAGYEQYF.

This chain joins TRBV28 and TRBJ1-5; D ambiguous. Trimming removed 6 bases from V and 2 bases from J, with 17 bases in between. This CDR3 contains 16 residues. Germline V lookup: CDR1 MDHEN, CDR2 SYDVKM. The CDR3 DNA reads TGTGCCAGCAGCCAGGCAACCGGAGTGCGCAATCAGCCCCAGCATTTT. Translation: CASSQATGVRNQPQHF. The full variable domain, rest sourced from reference TRBV28 and TRBJ1-5, is DVKVTQSSRYLVKRTGEKVFLECVQDMDHENMFWYRQDPGLGLRLIYFSYDVKMKEKGDIPEGYSVSREKKERFSLILESASTNQTSMYLCASSQATGVRNQPQHFGDGTRLSIL.

CDR3 sequence (DNA): TGTGCCAGCAGTTGGGGCACCGGGACAGGGGGAGTTCCCCTCCACTTT. Its translation is CASSWGTGTGGVPLHF. The chain combines TRBV6-5 with TRBJ1-6; TRBD1 matches 11 bases. Trimming removed 4 bases from V and 13 bases from J; junction bases left unmatched: 12. Germline V gene lookup returns CDR1 MNHEY and CDR2 SVGAGI. The CDR3 runs to 16 residues.

This chain uses TRBV19 with TRBJ2-2; D might be TRBD1 (6 bases). The CDR3 consists of 12 residues. The ends were cut back, 9 bases at V and 6 bases at J, with 11 bases in the middle. CDR1 is LNHDA and CDR2 is SQIVND in the germline V gene (reference sequence). CDR3 bases: TGTGCCAGCAGGGGAGTTGCCGGGGAGCTGTTTTTT. Protein sequence: CASRGVAGELFF.

The chain carries TRBV28 and TRBJ2-1, with TRBD1 matching over 7 bases. With V trimmed by 9 bases and J by 5 bases, 13 bases remained unmatched. The CDR3 spans 15 residues. In germline, CDR1 is MDHEN, CDR2 SYDVKM. This CDR3 reads CASNSPDRKNNEQFF. CDR3 DNA sequence: TGTGCCAGTAACTCACCGGACAGGAAAAACAATGAGCAGTTCTTC.

The chain couples TRBV19 to TRBJ1-1; D perhaps matches TRBD1 (6 bases). Trimming removed 5 bases from V and 7 bases from J, with 14 bases in between. Per the germline V gene, CDR1 is LNHDA and CDR2 is SQIVND (reference sequence). The CDR3 runs to 13 residues. CDR3 nucleotides: TGTGCCAGTAGTTCAATGGGACACCTTGAAGCTTTCTTT. This sequence encodes CASSSMGHLEAFF. Variable domain in full (rest from reference TRBV19 and TRBJ1-1): DGGITQSPKYLFRKEGQNVTLSCEQNLNHDAMYWYRQDPGQGLRLIYYSQIVNDFQKGDIAEGYSVSREKKESFPLTVTSAQKNPTAFYLCASSSMGHLEAFFGQGTRLTVV.

This chain links TRBV18 with TRBJ1-4; D remains ambiguous. CDR1 KGHSH and CDR2 LQKENI come from the germline V gene. The germline V and J ends were trimmed by 0 bases and 8 bases, with 4 bases remaining between them. The CDR3 sequence is 12 residues long. The CDR3 protein is CASSPPNEKLFF. The CDR3 bases are TGTGCCAGCTCACCACCGAACGAAAAACTGTTTTTT. Based on the CDR3 plus reference TRBV18 and TRBJ1-4, the full variable domain is NAGVMQNPRHLVRRRGQEARLRCSPMKGHSHVYWYRQLPEEGLKFMVYLQKENIIDESGMPKERFSAEFPKEGPSILRIQQVVRGDSAAYFCASSPPNEKLFFGSGTQLSVL.

CDR3 coding DNA: TGTGCCAGCAGGAAAGGGGAAGGGTTGGAGACCCAGTACTTC. Amino acid sequence: CASRKGEGLETQYF. The chain joins TRBV3-1 (or the pseudogene TRBV3-2) to TRBJ2-5, with D tentatively TRBD1 (5 bases). The CDR3 length is 14 residues. The germline gives CDR1 LGHDT, CDR2 YNNKEL (reference sequence). V was shortened by 6 bases and J by 5 bases, with 16 bases between the two germline ends.

This clone showed up just a few times. J is TRBJ2-7 and V is TRBV4-1, with 11 nucleotides matching TRBD2. J gave up 0 bases and V 1 base, and 14 bases lay outside the gene matches. Germline CDR1 and CDR2: MGHRA and YSYEKL. The CDR3 totals 20 residues. CDR3 loop: CASSQGGLAAFPSLSYEQYF. CDR3 in DNA: TGCGCCAGCAGCCAAGGGGGACTAGCGGCGTTCCCCTCCCTCTCCTACGAGCAGTACTTC.

The genes are TRBV10-3 and TRBJ1-5; 7 bases match TRBD1. Looked up from germline, CDR1 is ENHRY and CDR2 is SYGVKD. The V and J ends lost 2 bases and 3 bases, in that order; junction bases with no gene match: 4. The CDR3 is made up of 15 amino acids. The CDR3 region is CAISEETGPNQPQHF. The CDR3 DNA sequence: TGTGCCATCAGTGAGGAGACAGGGCCCAATCAGCCCCAGCATTTT.

V usage is TRBV24-1 and J usage is TRBJ2-1; D ambiguous. V gave up 5 bases and J gave up 9 bases, with 16 bases separating them. Germline loops: CDR1 KGHDR, CDR2 SFDVKD. CDR3 size: 14 residues. CDR3 in DNA: TGTGCCACCAGTGCCCGCCAAACGGTGAGTGAGCAGTTCTTC. Residues: CATSARQTVSEQFF.

The chain links TRBV2 to TRBJ2-2, with D perhaps assigned TRBD1 or TRBD2 (5 bases each). V lost 4 bases to trimming and J lost 7 bases, with 16 bases between them. This CDR3 comprises 15 residues. Germline V CDR1 and CDR2: SNHLY, FYNNEI. DNA of the CDR3: TGTGCCAGCAGTGTATGGGGGTACACGAACGGGGAGCTGTTTTTT. It yields the protein CASSVWGYTNGELFF.

CDR3 protein: CASSLSVRERGVFF. The CDR3 nucleotides are TGTGCCAGCAGTTTATCCGTCAGGGAACGCGGAGTGTTCTTT. The gene calls are TRBV28 and TRBJ1-1, with D maybe TRBD1 (5 bases). The CDR3 consists of 14 residues. V lost 1 base, J lost 14 bases, and 20 bases lay in between. CDR1 MDHEN and CDR2 SYDVKM come from the germline V gene. The complete variable domain, with remaining parts taken from reference TRBV28 and TRBJ1-1, reads DVKVTQSSRYLVKRTGEKVFLECVQDMDHENMFWYRQDPGLGLRLIYFSYDVKMKEKGDIPEGYSVSREKKERFSLILESASTNQTSMYLCASSLSVRERGVFFGQGTRLTVV.

The V call is TRBV24-1, the J call TRBJ2-1; 10 nucleotides align to TRBD1. CDR1 and CDR2 from the germline V gene are KGHDR and SFDVKD. Losses at the gene ends were 5 bases for V and 7 bases for J; bases not matched to a gene: 4. The CDR3 totals 14 residues. The CDR3 is CATSGGTGENEQFF. The CDR3 coding sequence is TGTGCCACCAGTGGGGGGACAGGGGAAAATGAGCAGTTCTTC.

The chain employs TRBV12-3 or TRBV12-4 and TRBJ1-6; unclear D gene. Trimming cost V 5 bases and J 9 bases, with 8 bases left between them. CDR3 length equals 12 residues. The CDR3 coding sequence is TGTGCCAGCAGTCACCCGCTTTCACCCCTCCACTTT. Translating gives CASSHPLSPLHF.

V gene TRBV9 combines with J gene TRBJ2-7; unclear D gene. Germline CDR1 SGDLS, CDR2 YYNGEE. The CDR3 loop spans 14 amino acids. The V end lost 0 bases, the J end lost 1 base, and 8 bases lay between the germline ends. CDR3 DNA sequence: TGTGCCAGCAGCGTAGGTACAGCTTCCTACGAGCAGTACTTC. Protein sequence: CASSVGTASYEQYF.

The V gene is TRBV7-9, the J gene TRBJ1-5; possibly TRBD1 for D (5 bases). Germline V gives CDR1 SEHNR, CDR2 FQNEAQ (reference sequence). The CDR3 runs 12 residues. V gave up 9 bases and J gave up 2 bases, with 8 bases separating them. CDR3 in amino acids: CASQGGNQPQHF. CDR3 sequence (DNA): TGTGCCAGTCAGGGAGGCAATCAGCCCCAGCATTTT.

The rearrangement links TRBV29-1 to TRBJ2-3; 16 positions agree with TRBD2. From germline, CDR1 is SQVTM and CDR2 ANQGSEA. J lost 6 bases, V lost 7 bases, and 7 bases had no gene match. The CDR3 totals 15 residues. CDR3 DNA sequence: TGCAGCGCACCAGGGACTAGCGGGAGGGCCGATACGCAGTATTTT. This codes for CSAPGTSGRADTQYF.